These 25 T cell receptor beta chains share one sample of origin, sequenced in a study of beta chain features in type 1 diabetes (dated by TCRdb to the late 2010s). The library was made by the immunoSEQ multiplex PCR assay. All of the isolated RNA was reverse transcribed with the High Capacity cDNA Reverse Transcription Kit, so expressed TCRB transcripts were sequenced. The table comes from immuneACCESS by way of TCRdb, which keeps in-frame sequences with V and J called. Part of the clones is missing from these tables; in studies checked, under half for an unresolved V gene and the rest for unknown reasons. In this sample the table shows about 360,000 clones, over 10% of which occur a single time. More than 0.015% of the sample rests with the top ten. Sample: naive CD4+ T cells from blood. Sample cell subset or site, as interpreted from the label and publication: true naive CD4+ T cells. The receptors come from a man younger than 35 in good health.

This clone was observed at least ten times. V gene TRBV9 combines with J gene TRBJ2-7; 8 nucleotides line up with TRBD1. CDR3 length equals 12 residues. CDR1 is SGDLS, CDR2 YYNGEE, per germline. Trimming at V came to 2 bases and at J to 12 bases, leaving 7 bases not matched to a gene. CDR3 DNA sequence: TGTGCCAGCAGCGTCGTCAGGGGGCCACTGTACTTC. Protein: CASSVVRGPLYF.

The CDR3: CASSLTGRRGNEQFF. The DNA of the CDR3 is TGTGCCAGCAGCTTAACGGGCAGAAGAGGGAATGAGCAGTTCTTC. This sequence joins TRBV7-3 and TRBJ2-1; TRBD2 is a possible D gene (5 bases). This CDR3 has 15 residues. V was clipped by 0 bases and J by 7 bases, with 13 bases between them. CDR1 and CDR2 from the germline V gene are SGHTA and FQGTGA.

This clone was detected a few times. The genes are TRBV14 and TRBJ2-7, with TRBD1 identical over 9 bases. The germline V gene has CDR1 SGHDN and CDR2 FVKESK. The CDR3 totals 13 residues. V lost 3 bases and J lost 4; bases outside the gene matches: 1. The CDR3 DNA reads as TGTGCCAGCAGCCAGACAGGGGGGTACGAGCAGTACTTC. Translating it yields CASSQTGGYEQYF.

The J gene is TRBJ2-7, the V gene TRBV28; the match to TRBD2 covers 9 bases. The CDR3 sequence is 14 residues long. In germline, CDR1 is MDHEN, CDR2 SYDVKM. J was trimmed by 7 bases and V by 6 bases; bases with no gene match: 10. The CDR3 sequence: CASSRGRGLGEQYF. The CDR3 DNA reads as TGTGCCAGCAGCCGCGGGAGGGGGCTCGGTGAGCAGTACTTC. Combining the CDR3 with reference TRBV28 and TRBJ2-7 gives the whole variable domain DVKVTQSSRYLVKRTGEKVFLECVQDMDHENMFWYRQDPGLGLRLIYFSYDVKMKEKGDIPEGYSVSREKKERFSLILESASTNQTSMYLCASSRGRGLGEQYFGPGTRLTVT.

This clone was observed a handful of times. The rearrangement links TRBV7-8 to TRBJ1-5, with 8 bases lining up with TRBD1. V gave up 2 bases and J gave up 3 bases; unmatched junction bases: 6. Germline CDR1 is SGHVS and CDR2 is FQNEAQ. The CDR3 has 16 amino acids. The CDR3 nucleotides are TGTGCCAGCAGCTTAATGGACAGGGCCAACAATCAGCCCCAGCATTTT. Translation gives CASSLMDRANNQPQHF.

As to this clone: No DNA is shown, since the ends of the CDR3 on it are uncertain; the CDR3 is the one TCRdb lists. The CDR3 protein is CASSTSFTGGVGYTF. The gene calls are TRBV6-5 and TRBJ1-2; TRBD1 was called by the table and not checked on the DNA. The CDR3 is made up of 15 amino acids, end residues included. CDR1 and CDR2 (germline): MNHEY, SVGAGI.

This clone was detected only a few times. The rearrangement joins TRBV7-2 to TRBJ2-7, with 8 bases aligning to TRBD1. The CDR3 covers 17 residues. The trim removed 5 bases at V and 4 bases at J, leaving 16 bases unmatched. Germline assignment: CDR1 SGHTA and CDR2 FQGNSA. Written as DNA, the CDR3 is TGTGCCAGCAGCCTAGGCTCGACACAGGGGGGATATTACGAGCAGTACTTC. It codes for CASSLGSTQGGYYEQYF.

This chain links TRBV2 with TRBJ2-7; 7 bases are shared with TRBD1. J gave up 3 bases and V 8 bases, and 10 bases lay outside the gene matches. Germline lookup yields CDR1 SNHLY and CDR2 FYNNEI. CDR3 size: 14 residues. Written as DNA, the CDR3 is TGTGCCAGCGGTAGAACAGGGGTAATCTACGAGCAGTACTTC. It codes for CASGRTGVIYEQYF.

This clone was detected only a few times. The chain carries TRBV28 and TRBJ2-1, with 7 bases identical to TRBD1. The CDR3 spans 16 residues. Germline CDR1 is MDHEN and CDR2 is SYDVKM. Germline trimming cut 3 bases from V and 11 bases from J; bases unmatched to any gene: 16. For the CDR3, the DNA is TGTGCCAGCAGTTTCTCGTCGGCGGGCAGGGGGAATCAGCAGTTCTTC. As protein: CASSFSSAGRGNQQFF.

The CDR3 here is CSAAWGEDTEAFF. The CDR3 DNA sequence: TGCAGCGCCGCGTGGGGAGAGGACACTGAAGCTTTCTTT. The rearrangement joins TRBV29-1 to TRBJ1-1; D unclear. This CDR3 is 13 amino acids long. Trimming stripped 7 bases from V and 3 bases from J, with 15 bases between. From germline, CDR1 is SQVTM and CDR2 ANQGSEA. The complete variable domain, with remaining parts taken from reference TRBV29-1 and TRBJ1-1, reads SAVISQKPSRDICQRGTSLTIQCQVDSQVTMMFWYRQQPGQSLTLIATANQGSEATYESGFVIDKFPISRPNLTFSTLTVSNMSPEDSSIYLCSAAWGEDTEAFFGQGTRLTVV.

This clone was detected only a few times. The rearrangement joins TRBV28 to TRBJ1-1; TRBD1 matches at 7 bases. Germline V gives CDR1 MDHEN, CDR2 SYDVKM. The CDR3 consists of 15 residues. With 4 bases clipped from V and 0 bases from J, the junction kept 5 bases outside the gene matches. CDR3 nucleotides: TGTGCCAGCAGTTCGGCACAGGGGATGAACACTGAAGCTTTCTTT. Its translation is CASSSAQGMNTEAFF.

In its sample, this clone was seen many times. CDR3 loop: CSVTGDRGDTQYF. Written as DNA, the CDR3 is TGCAGCGTGACCGGGGACAGGGGTGATACGCAGTATTTT. The J gene is TRBJ2-3, the V gene TRBV29-1; the match to TRBD1 covers 10 bases. J gave up 6 bases and V 6 bases, and 6 bases lay outside the gene matches. Germline CDR1 reads SQVTM; CDR2 reads ANQGSEA. The CDR3 runs to 13 residues.

The V and J genes are TRBV9 and TRBJ2-1; no definite D call. CDR1 is SGDLS and CDR2 is YYNGEE in the germline V gene. The V gene lost 0 bases and the J gene lost 0 bases, with 10 bases spanning the gap. The CDR3 has 16 residues. Here the CDR3 DNA reads TGTGCCAGCAGCGTAGACGGGTTTGGCTCCTACAATGAGCAGTTCTTC. This encodes CASSVDGFGSYNEQFF. The variable domain in full, completed from reference TRBV9 and TRBJ2-1, reads DSGVTQTPKHLITATGQRVTLRCSPRSGDLSVYWYQQSLDQGLQFLIQYYNGEERAKGNILERFSAQQFPDLHSELNLSSLELGDSALYFCASSVDGFGSYNEQFFGPGTRLTVL.

The rearrangement joins TRBV7-2 to TRBJ2-7; TRBD2 aligns across 11 bases. Trimming took 0 bases from V and 2 from J; bases not matched to a gene: 3. Germline V CDR1 and CDR2: SGHTA, FQGNSA. The CDR3 length is 16 residues. In nucleotides, the CDR3 is TGTGCCAGCAGCTTAGCCGGGACTAGCGGTCCCTACGAGCAGTACTTC. This sequence encodes CASSLAGTSGPYEQYF.

Only a few counts were recorded for this clone. V usage is TRBV10-3 and J usage is TRBJ2-7; 7 positions match TRBD2. Germline V gene sequence: CDR1 ENHRY, CDR2 SYGVKD. The CDR3 consists of 15 residues. With V trimmed by 4 bases and J by 4 bases, 10 bases remained unmatched. The CDR3: CAISGGRARSYEQYF. DNA for the CDR3: TGTGCCATCAGTGGAGGGAGGGCCCGATCTTACGAGCAGTACTTC.

There are a few counts of this clone. The chain combines TRBV7-9 with TRBJ2-1; TRBD2 matches at 8 bases. Germline CDR1 and CDR2: SEHNR and FQNEAQ (reference sequence). V lost 1 base, J lost 9 bases, and 11 bases stayed unmatched. The CDR3 has 16 amino acids. The CDR3 sequence is CASSLVGREGLSEQFF. CDR3 nucleotides: TGTGCCAGCAGCTTAGTGGGACGGGAGGGCCTTAGTGAGCAGTTCTTC.

This chain connects TRBV27 to TRBJ2-7, with a tentative D call TRBD2 (6 bases). Trimming shortened V by 5 bases and J by 4 bases, and 18 bases separated the two germline ends. CDR1 MNHEY and CDR2 SMNVEV come from the germline V gene (reference sequence). CDR3 size: 15 residues. As DNA, the CDR3 is TGTGCCAGCAGTCCCGCGGGGTATCCTCGATACGAGCAGTACTTC. Encoded protein: CASSPAGYPRYEQYF.

This clone was counted between two and nine times. V usage is TRBV19 and J usage is TRBJ1-4; D perhaps matches TRBD1 (5 bases). The CDR3 is made up of 14 amino acids. The V gene's germline CDR1 is LNHDA and CDR2 SQIVND (reference sequence). The V end lost 5 bases, the J end lost 5 bases, and 12 bases lay between the germline ends. The CDR3 coding sequence is TGTGCCAGTAGTCCCCGGACACAAAATGAAAAACTGTTTTTT. Encoded protein: CASSPRTQNEKLFF.

V and J are TRBV28 and TRBJ2-5, with 8 bases aligning to TRBD1. The V segment lost 4 bases and the J segment 5 bases; nucleotides outside the gene matches: 6. The CDR3 covers 14 residues. Germline assignment: CDR1 MDHEN and CDR2 SYDVKM. The CDR3, as DNA: TGTGCCAGCAGTTATCCAGGGGGCCGGGAGACCCAGTACTTC. Its protein is CASSYPGGRETQYF. Full variable domain (remainder filled in from reference TRBV28 and TRBJ2-5): DVKVTQSSRYLVKRTGEKVFLECVQDMDHENMFWYRQDPGLGLRLIYFSYDVKMKEKGDIPEGYSVSREKKERFSLILESASTNQTSMYLCASSYPGGRETQYFGPGTRLLVL.

The chain is built from TRBV28 and TRBJ2-7; weak D call: TRBD1 (5 bases). The germline V gene encodes CDR1 MDHEN and CDR2 SYDVKM. CDR3 size: 12 residues. Trimming removed 9 bases from V and 6 bases from J, with 15 bases in between. CDR3 in amino acids: CASTAGNREQYF. In nucleotides, the CDR3 is TGTGCCAGTACCGCAGGGAACCGCGAGCAGTACTTC.

In this sample, this clone turned up a few times. The chain employs TRBV18 and TRBJ2-5, with 7 bases identical to TRBD1. This CDR3 is built from 15 residues. Germline values: CDR1 KGHSH, CDR2 LQKENI. V trimming: 3 bases; J trimming: 2 bases; junction bases outside the gene matches: 6. The CDR3 is CASSPWTRGQETQYF. Written as DNA, the CDR3 is TGTGCCAGCTCACCGTGGACCAGGGGGCAAGAGACCCAGTACTTC.

The CDR3 loop reads CASSYSYRGAEAFF. For the CDR3, the DNA is TGTGCCAGCAGTTACTCGTACAGGGGCGCTGAAGCTTTCTTT. The J gene is TRBJ1-1, the V gene TRBV6-5; 7 bases are shared with TRBD1. The V and J ends lost 0 bases and 6 bases, in that order; junction bases with no gene match: 4. Germline CDR1 and CDR2: MNHEY and SVGAGI. The CDR3 runs 14 residues.

This clone came up once. This chain links TRBV9 with TRBJ1-4, with a tentative D call TRBD1 (6 bases). CDR3 length: 15 residues. V gave up 3 bases and J gave up 5 bases, with 14 bases separating them. From germline, CDR1 is SGDLS and CDR2 YYNGEE. The CDR3 here is CASSEGGALNEKLFF. CDR3 sequence (DNA): TGTGCCAGCAGCGAGGGGGGGGCCCTAAATGAAAAACTGTTTTTT.

V and J are TRBV4-1 and TRBJ2-7; the D gene is possibly TRBD2 (5 bases). The CDR3 is made up of 15 amino acids. Germline loops: CDR1 MGHRA, CDR2 YSYEKL. Between the trimmed V and J ends, which lost 0 bases and 7 bases, there was a span of 16 bases. CDR3 DNA: TGCGCCAGCAGCCAAGATCAGGCGGGTATCGGGGAGCAGTACTTC. It is translated as CASSQDQAGIGEQYF.

V gene TRBV5-4 combines with J gene TRBJ1-2; the match to TRBD1 covers 8 bases. V gave up 6 bases and J gave up 3 bases; unmatched junction bases: 7. This CDR3 contains 14 residues. Germline CDR1 SGHNT, CDR2 YYREEE (reference sequence). The CDR3, as DNA: TGTGCCAGCATGCCAGGGGGCGCGGACTATGGCTACACCTTC. It is translated as CASMPGGADYGYTF.